This T cell receptor beta chain was retrieved from a study of blood T cell repertoires in COVID-19 (TCRdb year 2020). Looking at the study overall: Samples covering the acute and convalescent phases of COVID-19 were provided by collaborators in the United States, Italy and Spain. The material from the prospective study consisted of cDNA or gDNA derived from T cells, B-cell-depleted T cells, or PBMCs. The dataset comprised deeply sampled blood TCRbeta repertoires from subjects exposed to, actively infected with, or recovered from COVID-19. A freely available public database, intended as a resource for researchers studying the immune response to SARS-CoV-2, is where the repertoires were released. The samples were drawn from the first 160 participants of the ongoing ImmuneRACE study and from 950 to 1,500 subjects provided by 6 global collaborators. Sample metadata almost always included a de-identified subject ID, COVID-19 status, age in years and sex. HLA class I and class II types, where available, came from metadata supplied by the sample provider rather than from assay-based typing.

From the cysteine up to the phenylalanine, the CDR3 has a length of 14 residues. Only CDR3 DNA is held: 42 bases, read in frame from base 1. The V end loses 0 bases and the J end loses 6 bases, and a stretch of 10 bases separates them. CDR1 and CDR2 are drawn from the germline V gene (reference sequence): LNHNV, YYDKDF. TCRbeta CDR3 regions were amplified from genomic DNA using the immunoSEQ Assay, a bias-controlled multiplex PCR. The original pipeline was this. The number of nucleated cells in each sample was estimated by amplification of reference gene primers within the assay. Sequence reads were collapsed and filtered to measure the absolute abundance of every unique TCRbeta CDR3 rearrangement. For each sample, productive Simpson clonality was calculated as the square root of Simpson's diversity index over productive rearrangements. TCRdb's version of the immuneACCESS table is confined to in-frame rearrangements and falls short of the full clone set. An unresolved V gene accounts for under half of the shortfall where checked; the remainder is of unknown origin. V and J calls and clone size are given by that table; D and trimming were obtained from the DNA. The sample table contains some 180,000 clones; only one count was recorded for almost 90% of them. Roughly 0.56% of the sample is in the top ten clones.

The collaborating institutions used their own protocols to collect whole blood in K2EDTA tubes. For TCRbeta analysis, collaborator samples were shipped as frozen whole blood, as isolated PBMCs, or as DNA extracted from either sample type. On this clone itself: This clone's antigen is unknown. Qualities for individual bases were not recorded, and no much larger clone is one base off.

What the study reported, not specific to this receptor: How much clinical and demographic metadata was included differed by source and by participant, and the metadata was provided uncurated.

The TCR comes from a man aged 45-65 years with acute or convalescent COVID-19. The rearranged chain carries TRBV15 and TRBJ2-3; no D segment can be confidently identified. Sequencing was carried out using peripheral blood. The nucleotide sequence reads TGTGCCACCAGCAGAGACCCAGCGATGGATACGCAGTATTTT. This sequence encodes CATSRDPAMDTQYF.